Below are 11 T cell receptor beta chains sequenced from a single sample in a study of beta chain features in type 1 diabetes (dated by TCRdb to the late 2010s). Broad study findings and their caveats: In all four CD4+ subsets, TCRB CDR3 length was moderately but significantly shorter in type 1 diabetes patients.

The antigens these receptors bind are not known. Libraries were prepared through the immunoSEQ multiplex PCR assay. The entire amount of isolated RNA was reverse transcribed using the High Capacity cDNA Reverse Transcription Kit, so the sequenced TCRB transcripts were expressed ones. TCRdb limited this immuneACCESS table to in-frame rearrangements with V and J called. A share of clones is missing; checked studies link under half to unresolved V genes, and the rest is unexplained. The sample records approximately 600,000 clones, around an eighth of which are singletons. The ten largest clones add up to around 0.12% of the sample. Sequencing was performed on naive CD4+ T cells from blood. What this sample's cell subset or site label stands for: true naive CD4+ T cells. Receptor source: a man aged 25 to 40 with type 1 diabetes.

This chain connects TRBV18 to TRBJ1-5; 7 bases are a match to TRBD1. The CDR3 contains 13 residues. Germline V lookup: CDR1 KGHSH, CDR2 LQKENI. J gave up 9 bases and V 8 bases, and 10 bases lay outside the gene matches. The CDR3 sequence is CASRDRPEGPQHF. CDR3 DNA sequence: TGTGCCAGCCGGGACAGACCTGAGGGGCCCCAGCATTTT.

V is TRBV29-1 and J is TRBJ2-5; 11 nucleotides agree with TRBD2. The V segment lost 6 bases and the J segment 3 bases; nucleotides outside the gene matches: 6. Germline assignment: CDR1 SQVTM and CDR2 ANQGSEA. This CDR3 has 14 amino acids. The CDR3 reads CSVRLAGGKETQYF. Here the CDR3 DNA reads TGCAGCGTACGGCTAGCGGGGGGAAAAGAGACCCAGTACTTC. The full variable domain, its missing parts supplied by reference TRBV29-1 and TRBJ2-5, is SAVISQKPSRDICQRGTSLTIQCQVDSQVTMMFWYRQQPGQSLTLIATANQGSEATYESGFVIDKFPISRPNLTFSTLTVSNMSPEDSSIYLCSVRLAGGKETQYFGPGTRLLVL.

The chain combines TRBV2 with TRBJ1-1; no clear D. The CDR3 is 14 amino acids. The V end lost 2 bases, the J end lost 1 base, and 8 bases lay between the germline ends. CDR1 is SNHLY and CDR2 is FYNNEI in the germline V gene. DNA for the CDR3: TGTGCCAGCAGTGAAAATACTAGGAACACTGAAGCTTTCTTT. It encodes CASSENTRNTEAFF.

The chain links TRBV21-1 to TRBJ1-5. TRBV21-1 is tagged as a pseudogene. This CDR3 is 13 amino acids long. The CDR3 here is CASHGGENQPQHF. DNA of the CDR3: TGTGCCAGCCATGGAGGGGAAAATCAGCCCCAGCATTTT.

The J gene is TRBJ2-7, the V gene TRBV28, with 9 positions matching TRBD1. Per germline, CDR1 MDHEN and CDR2 SYDVKM. CDR3 length: 12 residues. The J segment lost 0 bases and the V segment lost 10 bases, leaving 1 base of the junction unmatched. CDR3 amino acids: CATQGASYEQYF. For the CDR3, the DNA is TGTGCCACACAGGGGGCCTCCTACGAGCAGTACTTC.

Turning to this clone: Other DNA sequences in this specimen translate into the identical CDR3. The J gene is TRBJ2-3, the V gene TRBV9; D is unresolved. Trimming shortened V by 0 bases and J by 6 bases, and 2 bases separated the two germline ends. The CDR3 length is 11 residues. The germline V gene encodes CDR1 SGDLS and CDR2 YYNGEE. The CDR3 spells CASSVGDTQYF. The DNA of the CDR3 is TGTGCCAGCAGCGTAGGCGATACGCAGTATTTT. Full variable domain (missing parts from reference TRBV9 and TRBJ2-3): DSGVTQTPKHLITATGQRVTLRCSPRSGDLSVYWYQQSLDQGLQFLIQYYNGEERAKGNILERFSAQQFPDLHSELNLSSLELGDSALYFCASSVGDTQYFGPGTRLTVL.

The genes are TRBV9 and TRBJ1-2, with D maybe TRBD1 (6 bases). The germline V gene has CDR1 SGDLS and CDR2 YYNGEE. The CDR3 contains 13 residues. Trimming removed 4 bases at V and 8 bases at J, with 15 bases between. The CDR3 DNA sequence: TGTGCCAGCAGCAGAGTCGACGGGGGCGGCTACACCTTC. Its translation is CASSRVDGGGYTF.

This chain uses TRBV9 with TRBJ2-1; no definite D call. The V and J ends lost 0 bases and 0 bases respectively, with 4 bases between them. Per the germline V gene, CDR1 is SGDLS and CDR2 is YYNGEE. The CDR3 loop spans 14 amino acids. The CDR3 sequence: CASSVASSYNEQFF. DNA of the CDR3: TGTGCCAGCAGCGTAGCTAGCTCCTACAATGAGCAGTTCTTC.

The chain has TRBV11-3 and TRBJ2-7; D is unresolved. The CDR3 is made up of 11 amino acids. Trimming cost V 3 bases and J 10 bases, with 10 bases left between them. Germline assignment: CDR1 SGHNT and CDR2 YENEEA. The CDR3 reads CASSFEGLQYF. In DNA, the CDR3 is TGTGCCAGCAGCTTTGAAGGGTTACAGTACTTC.

The gene calls are TRBV6-5 and TRBJ2-5, with TRBD1 matching 9 bases. Germline CDR1 and CDR2: MNHEY and SVGAGI. J lost 4 bases, V lost 5 bases, and 5 bases had no gene match. The CDR3 loop spans 14 amino acids. CDR3 in amino acids: CASSLDRGIETQYF. The CDR3 DNA follows: TGTGCCAGCAGTCTGGACAGGGGAATAGAGACCCAGTACTTC.

The sample holds a few counts of this clone. The rearrangement joins TRBV28 to TRBJ1-5; 10 nucleotides align to TRBD1. Germline assignment: CDR1 MDHEN and CDR2 SYDVKM. With 6 bases clipped from V and 4 bases from J, the junction kept 3 bases outside the gene matches. The CDR3 length is 14 residues. CDR3 in amino acids: CASRTGQGNQPQHF. As DNA, the CDR3 is TGTGCCAGCAGGACGGGACAGGGGAATCAGCCCCAGCATTTT.